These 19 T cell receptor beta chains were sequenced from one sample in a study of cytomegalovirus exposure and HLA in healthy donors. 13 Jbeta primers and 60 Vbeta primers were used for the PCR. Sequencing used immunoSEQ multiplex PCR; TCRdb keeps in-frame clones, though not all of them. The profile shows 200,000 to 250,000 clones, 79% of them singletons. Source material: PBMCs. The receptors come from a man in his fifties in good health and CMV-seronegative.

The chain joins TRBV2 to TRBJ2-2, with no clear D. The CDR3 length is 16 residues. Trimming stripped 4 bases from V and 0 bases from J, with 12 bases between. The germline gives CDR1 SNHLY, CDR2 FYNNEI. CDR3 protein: CASSVVVRTNTGELFF. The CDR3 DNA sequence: TGTGCCAGCAGTGTGGTCGTGCGAACGAACACCGGGGAGCTGTTTTTT.

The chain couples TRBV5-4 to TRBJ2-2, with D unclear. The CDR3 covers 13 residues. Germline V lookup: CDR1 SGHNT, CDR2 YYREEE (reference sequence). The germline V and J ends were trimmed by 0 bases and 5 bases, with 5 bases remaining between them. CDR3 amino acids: CASSLDLTGELFF. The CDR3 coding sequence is TGTGCCAGCAGCTTGGATCTTACCGGGGAGCTGTTTTTT. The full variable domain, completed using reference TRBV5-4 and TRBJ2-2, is ETGVTQSPTHLIKTRGQQVTLRCSSQSGHNTVSWYQQALGQGPQFIFQYYREEENGRGNFPPRFSGLQFPNYSSELNVNALELDDSALYLCASSLDLTGELFFGEGSRLTVL.

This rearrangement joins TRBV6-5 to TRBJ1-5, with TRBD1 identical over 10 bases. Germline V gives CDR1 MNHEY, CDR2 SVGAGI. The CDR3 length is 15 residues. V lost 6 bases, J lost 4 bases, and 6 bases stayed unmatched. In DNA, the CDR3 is TGTGCCAGCAGCACGGACAGGGGGGAAAATCAGCCCCAGCATTTT. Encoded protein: CASSTDRGENQPQHF.

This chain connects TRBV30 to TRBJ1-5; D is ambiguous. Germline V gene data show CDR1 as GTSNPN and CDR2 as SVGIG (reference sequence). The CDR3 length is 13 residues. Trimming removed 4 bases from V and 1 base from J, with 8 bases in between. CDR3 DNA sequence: TGTGCCTGGACTGGAGCGAGCAATCAGCCCCAGCATTTT. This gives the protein CAWTGASNQPQHF.

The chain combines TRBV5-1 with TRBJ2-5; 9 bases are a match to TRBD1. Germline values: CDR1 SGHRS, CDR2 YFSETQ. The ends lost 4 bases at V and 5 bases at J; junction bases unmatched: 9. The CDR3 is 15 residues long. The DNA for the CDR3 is TGCGCCAGCAGCGTTTCCGGGACAGGGACCGAGACCCAGTACTTC. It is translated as CASSVSGTGTETQYF.

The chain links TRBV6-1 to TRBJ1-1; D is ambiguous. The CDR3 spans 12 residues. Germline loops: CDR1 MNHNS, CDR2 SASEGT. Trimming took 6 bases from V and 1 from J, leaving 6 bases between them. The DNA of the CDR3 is TGTGCCAGCAGCTCTAAGAACACTGAAGCTTTCTTT. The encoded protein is CASSSKNTEAFF.

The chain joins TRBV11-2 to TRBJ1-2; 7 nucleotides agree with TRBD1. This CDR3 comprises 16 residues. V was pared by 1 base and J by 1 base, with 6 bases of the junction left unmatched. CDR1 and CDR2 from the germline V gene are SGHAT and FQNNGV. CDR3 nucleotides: TGTGCCAGCAGCTTAGTAATGGGACAGCTTAACTATGGCTACACCTTC. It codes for CASSLVMGQLNYGYTF.

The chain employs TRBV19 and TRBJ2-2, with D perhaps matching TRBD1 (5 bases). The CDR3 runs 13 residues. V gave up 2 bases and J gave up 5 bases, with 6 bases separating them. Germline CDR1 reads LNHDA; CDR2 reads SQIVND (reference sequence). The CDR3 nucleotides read TGTGCCAGTAGTATACAGGGAACCGGGGAGCTGTTTTTT. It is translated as CASSIQGTGELFF.

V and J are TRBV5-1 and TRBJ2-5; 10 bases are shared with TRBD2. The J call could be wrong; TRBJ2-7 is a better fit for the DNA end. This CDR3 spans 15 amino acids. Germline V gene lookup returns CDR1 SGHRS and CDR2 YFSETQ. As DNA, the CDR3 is TGCGCCAGCAGCTTTAGCGGGACTAGCGAATACGAGCAGTACTTC. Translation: CASSFSGTSEYEQYF.

DNA for the CDR3: TGTGCCACCAGCAGAGGAAGCCCCTCTGGGGCCAACGTCCTGACTTTC. Amino acids: CATSRGSPSGANVLTF. V is TRBV15 and J is TRBJ2-6, with D unclear. V lost 1 base, J lost 0 bases, and 7 bases lay in between. Per germline, CDR1 LNHNV and CDR2 YYDKDF (reference sequence). The CDR3 loop spans 16 amino acids.

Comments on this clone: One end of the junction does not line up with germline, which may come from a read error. The DNA of the CDR3 is TGTGCCGGCAGCTACAGGGGGCTGGCTAGCGGGCAGAGCTCCTACAATGAGCAGTTCTTC. The encoded protein is CAGSYRGLASGQSSYNEQFF. The J gene is TRBJ2-1, the V gene TRBV4-2; D might be TRBD1 (9 bases). Germline-derived CDR1 and CDR2 are LGHNA and YNFKEQ. The CDR3 spans 20 residues.

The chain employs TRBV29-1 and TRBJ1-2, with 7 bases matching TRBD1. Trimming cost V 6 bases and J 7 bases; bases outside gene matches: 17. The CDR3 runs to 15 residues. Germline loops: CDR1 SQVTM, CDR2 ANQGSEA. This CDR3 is CSVKVTTGPAVGYTF. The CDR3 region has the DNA TGCAGCGTCAAAGTGACGACAGGGCCAGCGGTTGGCTACACCTTC.

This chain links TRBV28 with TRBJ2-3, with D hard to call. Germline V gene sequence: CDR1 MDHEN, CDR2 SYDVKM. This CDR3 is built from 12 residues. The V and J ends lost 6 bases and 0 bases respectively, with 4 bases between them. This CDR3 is CASRSSTDTQYF. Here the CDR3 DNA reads TGTGCCAGCAGAAGCAGCACAGATACGCAGTATTTT.

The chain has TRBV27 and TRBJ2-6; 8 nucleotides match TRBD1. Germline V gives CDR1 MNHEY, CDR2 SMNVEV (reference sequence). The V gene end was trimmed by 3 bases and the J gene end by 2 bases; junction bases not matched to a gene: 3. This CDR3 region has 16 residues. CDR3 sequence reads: CASSFGTGTGANVLTF. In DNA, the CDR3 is TGTGCCAGCAGTTTCGGGACAGGAACTGGGGCCAACGTCCTGACTTTC.

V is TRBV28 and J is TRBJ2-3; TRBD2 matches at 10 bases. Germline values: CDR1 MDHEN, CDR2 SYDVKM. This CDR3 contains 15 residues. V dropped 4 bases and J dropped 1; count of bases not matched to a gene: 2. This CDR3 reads CASSSLAGGTDTQYF. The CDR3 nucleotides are TGTGCCAGCAGTTCCCTAGCGGGAGGCACAGATACGCAGTATTTT.

CDR3 bases: TGTGCCAGCAGCGAGACACAGGGCTCTGGAAACACCATATATTTT. Translating gives CASSETQGSGNTIYF. The chain recombines TRBV9 with TRBJ1-3, with D possibly TRBD1 on 6 matching bases. The germline V gene has CDR1 SGDLS and CDR2 YYNGEE. Trimming pared 3 bases from V and 0 bases from J, leaving 10 bases between. The length of the CDR3 is 15 residues.

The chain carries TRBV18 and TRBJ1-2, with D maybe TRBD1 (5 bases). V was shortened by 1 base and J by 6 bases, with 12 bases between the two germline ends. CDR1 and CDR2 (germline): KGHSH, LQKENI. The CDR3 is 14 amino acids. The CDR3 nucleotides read TGTGCCAGCTCACCACGGGTAATACAGGATGGCTACACCTTC. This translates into CASSPRVIQDGYTF.

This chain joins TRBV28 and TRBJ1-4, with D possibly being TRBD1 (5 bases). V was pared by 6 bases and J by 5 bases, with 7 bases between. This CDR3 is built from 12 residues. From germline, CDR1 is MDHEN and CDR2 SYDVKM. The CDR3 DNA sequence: TGTGCCAGCAGGGGGGGAAATGAAAAACTGTTTTTT. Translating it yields CASRGGNEKLFF.

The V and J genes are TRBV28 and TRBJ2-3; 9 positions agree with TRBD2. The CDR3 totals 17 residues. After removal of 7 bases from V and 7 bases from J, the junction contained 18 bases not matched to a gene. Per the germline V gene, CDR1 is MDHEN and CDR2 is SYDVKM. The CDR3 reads CASKISGSLRGRNTQYF. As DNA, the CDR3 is TGTGCCAGCAAAATTAGCGGGAGTCTCCGGGGGAGAAATACGCAGTATTTT.